This record looks at one T cell receptor (beta chain) sequence and its context. This entry is derived from a study of PD-L1 blockade in urothelial cancer. As for the study in general: Patients arrived having already received 0 to 3 prior chemotherapy regimens.

This CDR3 has 15 amino acids. Germline V gene lookup returns CDR1 SGHVS and CDR2 FNYEAQ. J gave up 2 bases and V 5 bases, and 7 bases lay outside the gene matches. The authors spiked synthetic TCR analog templates into each PCR. Some clones are missing from TCRdb's copy, which holds only in-frame ones; the method was immunoSEQ multiplex PCR. Of some 120,000 clones in the sample, about 81% were seen once. Indicated time point: pretreatment peripheral blood. V gene TRBV7-6 combines with J gene TRBJ2-7; 9 positions match TRBD2. This receptor was obtained from a man over 45 with urothelial cancer. This specimen was PBMCs, taken around atezolizumab (anti-PD-L1) treatment. The CDR3 DNA reads as TGTGCCAGCAGCCCCGGGACTAGCACCACCTACGAGCAGTACTTC. This codes for CASSPGTSTTYEQYF.